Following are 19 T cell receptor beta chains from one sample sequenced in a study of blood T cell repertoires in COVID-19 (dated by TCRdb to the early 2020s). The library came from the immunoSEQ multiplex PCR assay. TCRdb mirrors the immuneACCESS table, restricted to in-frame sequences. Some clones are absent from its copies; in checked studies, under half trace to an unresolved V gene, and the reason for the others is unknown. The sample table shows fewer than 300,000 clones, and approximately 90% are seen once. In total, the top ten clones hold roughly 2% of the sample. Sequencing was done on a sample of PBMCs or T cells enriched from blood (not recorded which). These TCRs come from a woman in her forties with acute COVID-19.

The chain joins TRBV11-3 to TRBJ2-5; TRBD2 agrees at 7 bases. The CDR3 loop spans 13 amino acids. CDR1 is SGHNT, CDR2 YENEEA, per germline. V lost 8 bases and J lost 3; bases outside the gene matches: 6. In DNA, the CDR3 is TGTGCCAGCGGCAGAAGCGGGAAAGAGACCCAGTACTTC. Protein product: CASGRSGKETQYF.

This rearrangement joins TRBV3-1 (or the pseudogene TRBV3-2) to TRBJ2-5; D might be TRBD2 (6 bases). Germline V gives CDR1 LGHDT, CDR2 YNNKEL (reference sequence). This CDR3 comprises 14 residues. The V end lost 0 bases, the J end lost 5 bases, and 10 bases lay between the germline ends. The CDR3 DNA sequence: TGTGCCAGCAGCCAAGATACTAGCATCGAGACCCAGTACTTC. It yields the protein CASSQDTSIETQYF.

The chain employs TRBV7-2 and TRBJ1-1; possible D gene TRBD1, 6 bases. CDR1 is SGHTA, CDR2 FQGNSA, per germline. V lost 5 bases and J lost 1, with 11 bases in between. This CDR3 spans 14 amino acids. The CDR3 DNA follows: TGTGCCAGCAGCAAAACAGGGCAGAACACTGAAGCTTTCTTT. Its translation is CASSKTGQNTEAFF.

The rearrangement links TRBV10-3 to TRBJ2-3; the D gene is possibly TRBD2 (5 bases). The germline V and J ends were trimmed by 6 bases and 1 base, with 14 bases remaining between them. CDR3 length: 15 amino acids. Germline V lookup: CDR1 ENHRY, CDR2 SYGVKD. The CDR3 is CAIREAVFGTDTQYF. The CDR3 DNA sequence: TGTGCCATCAGGGAAGCGGTTTTTGGCACAGATACGCAGTATTTT.

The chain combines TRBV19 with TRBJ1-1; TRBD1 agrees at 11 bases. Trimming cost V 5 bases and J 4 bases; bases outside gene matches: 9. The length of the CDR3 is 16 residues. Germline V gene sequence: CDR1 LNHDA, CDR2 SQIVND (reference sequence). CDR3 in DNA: TGTGCCAGTAGTGTCCGGGACAGGGGGTATGCCACTGAAGCTTTCTTT. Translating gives CASSVRDRGYATEAFF.

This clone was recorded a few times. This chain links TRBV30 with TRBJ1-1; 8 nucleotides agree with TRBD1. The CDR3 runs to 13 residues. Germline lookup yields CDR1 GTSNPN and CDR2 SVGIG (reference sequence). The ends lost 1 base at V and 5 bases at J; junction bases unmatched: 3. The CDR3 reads CAWSGTGKTEAFF. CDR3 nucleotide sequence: TGTGCCTGGAGTGGGACAGGGAAAACTGAAGCTTTCTTT.

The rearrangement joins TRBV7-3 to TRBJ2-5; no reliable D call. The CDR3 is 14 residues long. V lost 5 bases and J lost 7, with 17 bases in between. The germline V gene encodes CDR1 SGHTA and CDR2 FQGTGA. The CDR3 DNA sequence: TGTGCCAGCAGCCCAGACCCGGGTGTAGGGACCCAGTACTTC. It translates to CASSPDPGVGTQYF. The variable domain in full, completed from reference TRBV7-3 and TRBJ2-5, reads GAGVSQTPSNKVTEKGKYVELRCDPISGHTALYWYRQSLGQGPEFLIYFQGTGAADDSGLPNDRFFAVRPEGSVSTLKIQRTERGDSAVYLCASSPDPGVGTQYFGPGTRLLVL.

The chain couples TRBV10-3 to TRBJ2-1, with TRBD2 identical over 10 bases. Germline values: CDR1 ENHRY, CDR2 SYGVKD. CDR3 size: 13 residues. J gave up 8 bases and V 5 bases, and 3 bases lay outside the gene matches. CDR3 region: CAISTTSGHEQFF. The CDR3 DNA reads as TGTGCCATCAGTACGACTAGCGGGCATGAGCAGTTCTTC.

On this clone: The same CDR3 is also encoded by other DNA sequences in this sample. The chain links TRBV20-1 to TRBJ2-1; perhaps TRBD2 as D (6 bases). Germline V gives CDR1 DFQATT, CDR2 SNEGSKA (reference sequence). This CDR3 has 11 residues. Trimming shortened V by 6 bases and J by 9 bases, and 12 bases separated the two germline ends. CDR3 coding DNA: TGCAGTGCCCCCACGGGAGTTGAGCAGTTCTTC. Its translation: CSAPTGVEQFF.

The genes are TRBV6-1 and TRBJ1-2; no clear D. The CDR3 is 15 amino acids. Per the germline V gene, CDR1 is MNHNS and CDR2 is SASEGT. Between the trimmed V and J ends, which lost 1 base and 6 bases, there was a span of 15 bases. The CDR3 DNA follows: TGTGCCAGCAGTGAAGGCGTCCGGCCGCGGGATGGCTACACCTTC. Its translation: CASSEGVRPRDGYTF.

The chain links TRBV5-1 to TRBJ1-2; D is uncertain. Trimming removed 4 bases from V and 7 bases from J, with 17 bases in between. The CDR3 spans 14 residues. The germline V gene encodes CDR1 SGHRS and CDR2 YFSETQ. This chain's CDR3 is CASSARHAQAGYTF. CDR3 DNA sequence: TGCGCCAGCAGCGCCCGACATGCCCAGGCTGGCTACACCTTC.

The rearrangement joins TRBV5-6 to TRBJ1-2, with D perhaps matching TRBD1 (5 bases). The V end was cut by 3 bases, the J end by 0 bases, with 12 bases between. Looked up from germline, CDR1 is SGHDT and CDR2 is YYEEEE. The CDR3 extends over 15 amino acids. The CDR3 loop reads CASSSPTASNYGYTF. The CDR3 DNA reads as TGTGCCAGCAGCTCGCCGACAGCTTCTAACTATGGCTACACCTTC. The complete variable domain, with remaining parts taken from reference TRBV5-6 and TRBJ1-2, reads DAGVTQSPTHLIKTRGQQVTLRCSPKSGHDTVSWYQQALGQGPQFIFQYYEEEERQRGNFPDRFSGHQFPNYSSELNVNALLLGDSALYLCASSSPTASNYGYTFGSGTRLTVV.

CDR3 DNA: TGTGCCAGCAGTTTACTGTCCGGTGAAGCTTTCTTT. It yields the protein CASSLLSGEAFF. J is TRBJ1-1 and V is TRBV12-3 or TRBV12-4; D is uncertain. The CDR3 is 12 amino acids. V was shortened by 2 bases and J by 7 bases, with 8 bases between the two germline ends.

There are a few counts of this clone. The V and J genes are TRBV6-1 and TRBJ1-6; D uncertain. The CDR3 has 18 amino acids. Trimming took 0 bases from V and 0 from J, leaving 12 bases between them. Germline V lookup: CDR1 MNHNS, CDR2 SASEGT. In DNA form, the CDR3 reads TGTGCCAGCAGTGAAGCCAGGCCTGGGAGCTCCTATAATTCACCCCTCCACTTT. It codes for CASSEARPGSSYNSPLHF.

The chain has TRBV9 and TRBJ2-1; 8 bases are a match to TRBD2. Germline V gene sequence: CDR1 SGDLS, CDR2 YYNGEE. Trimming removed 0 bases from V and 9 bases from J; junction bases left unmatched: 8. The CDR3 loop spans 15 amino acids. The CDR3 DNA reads TGTGCCAGCAGCGTAGGTATTGGAGCGGGGGTTGAGCAGTTCTTC. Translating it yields CASSVGIGAGVEQFF.

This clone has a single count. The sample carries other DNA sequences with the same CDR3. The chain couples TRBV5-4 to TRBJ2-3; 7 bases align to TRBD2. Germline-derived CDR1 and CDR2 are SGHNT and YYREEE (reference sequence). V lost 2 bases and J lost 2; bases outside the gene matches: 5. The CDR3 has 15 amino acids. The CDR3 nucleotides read TGTGCCAGCAGCTTCGGGCTAGCGGACACAGATACGCAGTATTTT. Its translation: CASSFGLADTDTQYF.

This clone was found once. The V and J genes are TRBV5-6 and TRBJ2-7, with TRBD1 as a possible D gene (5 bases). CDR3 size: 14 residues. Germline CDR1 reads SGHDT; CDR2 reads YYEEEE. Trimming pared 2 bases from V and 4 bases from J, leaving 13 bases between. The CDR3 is CASSFAGQGYEQYF. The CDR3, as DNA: TGTGCCAGCAGCTTCGCCGGGCAGGGTTACGAGCAGTACTTC.

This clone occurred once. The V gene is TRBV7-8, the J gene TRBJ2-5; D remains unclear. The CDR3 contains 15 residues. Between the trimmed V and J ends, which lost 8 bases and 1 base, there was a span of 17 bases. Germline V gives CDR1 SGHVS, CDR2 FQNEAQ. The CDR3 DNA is TGTGCCAGCCTCCCCCTGGCCTCTCTCCAAGAGACCCAGTACTTC. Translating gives CASLPLASLQETQYF.

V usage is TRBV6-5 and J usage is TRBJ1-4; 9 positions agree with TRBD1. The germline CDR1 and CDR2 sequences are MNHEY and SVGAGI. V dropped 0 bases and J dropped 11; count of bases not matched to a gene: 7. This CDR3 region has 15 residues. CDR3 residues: CASSYSRDRAFKLFF. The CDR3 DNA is TGTGCCAGCAGTTACTCGAGGGACAGGGCCTTTAAACTGTTTTTT.